These T cell receptor beta chains were read from a single sample in a study of blood T cell repertoires in COVID-19. Data came from immunoSEQ multiplex PCR; TCRdb stores just in-frame clones and leaves some out. The sample lists 300,000 or so clones, more than 70% seen once, with 7.8% in the top ten. The material sequenced was peripheral blood. The receptors were gathered from a woman between 45 and 65 years old who had recovered from COVID-19. Both conserved end residues are part of each CDR3. Fields, in order: J gene, clone size, D gene, V gene, CDR3 protein, CDR3 DNA. D genes are given only for firm matches. Only part of the rows carry a size: once, few, many, or a class if the clone is expanded.

J gene: TRBJ1-1; clone size: .; D gene: TRBD1; V gene: TRBV29-1; CDR3 protein: CSGKDRGRTEAFF; CDR3 DNA: TGCAGCGGTAAGGACAGGGGAAGGACTGAAGCTTTCTTT
J gene: TRBJ1-1; clone size: few; D gene: .; V gene: TRBV7-9; CDR3 protein: CASSSRFEAFF; CDR3 DNA: TGTGCCAGCAGTTCTAGATTTGAAGCTTTCTTT
J gene: TRBJ2-3; clone size: .; D gene: TRBD2; V gene: TRBV5-1; CDR3 protein: CASSLEAGGSTDTQYF; CDR3 DNA: TGCGCCAGCAGCTTGGAAGCGGGGGGTTCCACAGATACGCAGTATTTT
J gene: TRBJ1-1; clone size: .; D gene: TRBD1; V gene: TRBV12-5; CDR3 protein: CASGSTIRGPEAFF; CDR3 DNA: TGTGCTAGTGGTTCTACGATAAGGGGGCCTGAAGCTTTCTTT
J gene: TRBJ1-2; clone size: .; D gene: .; V gene: TRBV27; CDR3 protein: CASSLWQNYGYTF; CDR3 DNA: TGTGCCAGCAGTTTGTGGCAGAACTATGGCTACACCTTC
J gene: TRBJ1-1; clone size: .; D gene: .; V gene: TRBV20-1; CDR3 protein: CSAVDIPEAFF; CDR3 DNA: TGCAGTGCTGTCGACATCCCTGAAGCTTTCTTT
J gene: TRBJ2-6; clone size: .; D gene: .; V gene: TRBV7-9; CDR3 protein: CASSQASPGANVLTF; CDR3 DNA: TGTGCCAGCAGCCAGGCCAGCCCTGGGGCCAACGTCCTGACTTTC
J gene: TRBJ2-1; clone size: .; D gene: .; V gene: TRBV9; CDR3 protein: CASSVLSSSSYNEQFF; CDR3 DNA: TGTGCCAGCAGCGTCCTATCGTCGAGCTCCTACAATGAGCAGTTCTTC
J gene: TRBJ1-5; clone size: few; D gene: TRBD1; V gene: TRBV28; CDR3 protein: CASSWTGDQPQHF; CDR3 DNA: TGTGCCAGCAGTTGGACAGGGGATCAGCCCCAGCATTTT
J gene: TRBJ1-1; clone size: .; D gene: .; V gene: TRBV4-1; CDR3 protein: CASSQPWGGNTEAFF; CDR3 DNA: TGCGCCAGCAGCCAACCCTGGGGGGGGAACACTGAAGCTTTCTTT
J gene: TRBJ2-4; clone size: .; D gene: TRBD2; V gene: TRBV28; CDR3 protein: CASSLAGVAKNIQYF; CDR3 DNA: TGTGCCAGCAGTTTGGCGGGAGTGGCCAAAAACATTCAGTACTTC
J gene: TRBJ1-3; clone size: .; D gene: .; V gene: TRBV18; CDR3 protein: CASSPPGHSGNTIYF; CDR3 DNA: TGTGCCAGCTCACCACCAGGACACTCTGGAAACACCATATATTTT
J gene: TRBJ1-3; clone size: once; D gene: TRBD1; V gene: TRBV4-3; CDR3 protein: CASSQGTGAGPGNTIYF; CDR3 DNA: TGCGCCAGCAGCCAAGGCACAGGGGCAGGGCCGGGAAACACCATATATTTT
J gene: TRBJ2-3; clone size: .; D gene: TRBD1; V gene: TRBV7-9; CDR3 protein: CAGDRGRRTDTQYF; CDR3 DNA: TGTGCGGGGGACAGGGGACGCCGGACAGATACGCAGTATTTT
J gene: TRBJ2-3; clone size: .; D gene: .; V gene: TRBV24-1; CDR3 protein: CATSLGQPGRDTQYF; CDR3 DNA: TGTGCCACCAGTCTTGGACAGCCAGGACGAGATACGCAGTATTTT
J gene: TRBJ2-3; clone size: few; D gene: .; V gene: TRBV7-8; CDR3 protein: CASSLLRGTDTQYF; CDR3 DNA: TGTGCCAGCAGCTTACTCCGGGGCACAGATACGCAGTATTTT
J gene: TRBJ2-5; clone size: .; D gene: TRBD2; V gene: TRBV2; CDR3 protein: CASSVGPLAGRETQYF; CDR3 DNA: TGTGCCAGCAGTGTGGGCCCCCTAGCGGGTAGAGAGACCCAGTACTTC
J gene: TRBJ2-5; clone size: .; D gene: TRBD2; V gene: TRBV5-4; CDR3 protein: CASSPTSGRWEETQYF; CDR3 DNA: TGTGCCAGCAGCCCGACTAGCGGGAGGTGGGAAGAGACCCAGTACTTC
J gene: TRBJ2-5; clone size: .; D gene: TRBD1; V gene: TRBV4-2; CDR3 protein: CASSQQTGGGETQYF; CDR3 DNA: TGTGCCAGCAGCCAACAGACAGGGGGAGGAGAGACCCAGTACTTC
J gene: TRBJ2-7; clone size: .; D gene: TRBD2; V gene: TRBV27; CDR3 protein: CASAGLAGGREQYF; CDR3 DNA: TGTGCCAGCGCTGGACTAGCGGGGGGACGCGAGCAGTACTTC
J gene: TRBJ2-2; clone size: .; D gene: TRBD2; V gene: TRBV3-1/TRBV3-2; CDR3 protein: CASRPTSPWTSGGTSNTGELFF; CDR3 DNA: TGTGCCAGCAGACCTACCAGCCCCTGGACTAGCGGGGGTACCTCGAACACCGGGGAGCTGTTTTTT
J gene: TRBJ2-2; clone size: .; D gene: TRBD2; V gene: TRBV11-3; CDR3 protein: CASSLEGTSGGQNTGELFF; CDR3 DNA: TGTGCCAGCAGCTTAGAAGGGACTAGCGGGGGCCAGAACACCGGGGAGCTGTTTTTT
J gene: TRBJ1-5; clone size: .; D gene: .; V gene: TRBV28; CDR3 protein: CASTHGAVGVGRPQHF; CDR3 DNA: TGTGCCAGCACCCATGGGGCGGTAGGGGTTGGTCGGCCCCAGCATTTT
J gene: TRBJ2-2; clone size: .; D gene: .; V gene: TRBV2; CDR3 protein: CASRPTSNTGELFF; CDR3 DNA: TGTGCCAGCAGACCGACTTCAAACACCGGGGAGCTGTTTTTT
J gene: TRBJ1-6; clone size: few; D gene: .; V gene: TRBV28; CDR3 protein: CAVRGPTGNSPLHF; CDR3 DNA: TGTGCGGTCAGGGGCCCGACGGGGAATTCACCCCTCCACTTT
J gene: TRBJ1-2; clone size: .; D gene: TRBD1; V gene: TRBV28; CDR3 protein: CASSLIQGALGYTF; CDR3 DNA: TGTGCCAGCAGTTTAATCCAGGGGGCTCTTGGCTACACCTTC
J gene: TRBJ1-2; clone size: .; D gene: TRBD1; V gene: TRBV7-9; CDR3 protein: CASSLAGGVGYTF; CDR3 DNA: TGTGCCAGCAGCTTAGCAGGGGGCGTGGGCTACACCTTC
J gene: TRBJ2-5; clone size: .; D gene: .; V gene: TRBV9; CDR3 protein: CASSTSARETQYF; CDR3 DNA: TGTGCCAGCAGCACCAGCGCTCGAGAGACCCAGTACTTC
J gene: TRBJ1-2; clone size: .; D gene: .; V gene: TRBV5-6; CDR3 protein: CASSGARQLYYGYTF; CDR3 DNA: TGTGCCAGCAGCGGGGCTAGACAGCTTTACTATGGCTACACCTTC
J gene: TRBJ2-7; clone size: .; D gene: .; V gene: TRBV7-8; CDR3 protein: CASSLGSSGYYEQYF; CDR3 DNA: TGTGCCAGCAGCTTAGGGTCCAGCGGTTACTACGAGCAGTACTTC
J gene: TRBJ1-2; clone size: .; D gene: TRBD1; V gene: TRBV19; CDR3 protein: CASSLRDRAPFYTF; CDR3 DNA: TGTGCCAGTAGTCTCCGGGACAGGGCCCCATTCTACACCTTC
J gene: TRBJ2-7; clone size: once; D gene: TRBD1; V gene: TRBV28; CDR3 protein: CASSSYRQGTPAEQYF; CDR3 DNA: TGTGCCAGCAGTTCCTATCGACAGGGTACCCCTGCCGAGCAGTACTTC
J gene: TRBJ1-6; clone size: .; D gene: TRBD1; V gene: TRBV2; CDR3 protein: CASSEMGQGPSDNSPLHF; CDR3 DNA: TGTGCCAGCAGTGAAATGGGACAGGGCCCATCCGATAATTCACCCCTCCACTTT
J gene: TRBJ2-3; clone size: once; D gene: TRBD2; V gene: TRBV10-3; CDR3 protein: CAISVAGGPTDTQYF; CDR3 DNA: TGTGCCATCAGTGTGGCGGGGGGCCCCACAGATACGCAGTATTTT
J gene: TRBJ2-7; clone size: .; D gene: TRBD2; V gene: TRBV30; CDR3 protein: CAWSVFRTRKYEQYF; CDR3 DNA: TGTGCCTGGAGTGTATTCCGGACTAGGAAGTACGAGCAGTACTTC
J gene: TRBJ1-5; clone size: .; D gene: .; V gene: TRBV28; CDR3 protein: CASRRDSGGNQPQHF; CDR3 DNA: TGTGCCAGCAGGAGGGACTCGGGGGGCAATCAGCCCCAGCATTTT
J gene: TRBJ2-2; clone size: .; D gene: TRBD1; V gene: TRBV11-3; CDR3 protein: CASRMTGGTGELFF; CDR3 DNA: TGTGCCAGCAGAATGACAGGGGGTACCGGGGAGCTGTTTTTT
J gene: TRBJ2-2; clone size: .; D gene: .; V gene: TRBV14; CDR3 protein: CASSLTRVTGELFF; CDR3 DNA: TGTGCCAGCAGCCTCACCAGGGTCACCGGGGAGCTGTTTTTT
J gene: TRBJ2-3; clone size: once; D gene: TRBD2; V gene: TRBV24-1; CDR3 protein: CATSLGASGFTDTQYF; CDR3 DNA: TGTGCCACCAGCTTGGGGGCTAGCGGGTTCACAGATACGCAGTATTTT
J gene: TRBJ1-4; clone size: once; D gene: TRBD1; V gene: TRBV6-6; CDR3 protein: CASSPWDRIALDRFFEKLFF; CDR3 DNA: TGTGCCAGCAGTCCCTGGGACAGGATCGCGCTCGATCGATTTTTTGAAAAACTGTTTTTT
J gene: TRBJ1-6; clone size: .; D gene: TRBD1; V gene: TRBV10-3; CDR3 protein: CAISESGQGAPPLHF; CDR3 DNA: TGTGCCATCAGTGAGTCGGGACAGGGGGCTCCACCCCTCCACTTT